What follows are 3 T cell receptor beta chains derived from one specimen sequenced in a study of T-cell reconstitution after alpha-beta-depleted transplantation in children. Molecular barcoding with unique molecular identifiers was used for the TCRbeta library. TCRdb ran MiXCR on the PCR reads and lists one entry per CDR3 protein. The profile shows 250,000 to 350,000 distinct CDR3 sequences, 9.9% of them singletons. The material sequenced was PBMCs from the stem cell graft donor, taken from the stem cell graft. The receptors shown here come from a human donor who donated a stem cell graft to a child with SCID.

The chain joins TRBV9 to TRBJ2-7, with no clear D. V was clipped by 1 base and J by 2 bases, with 10 bases between them. Germline CDR1 reads SGDLS; CDR2 reads YYNGEE. The CDR3 length is 14 residues. CDR3 coding DNA: TGTGCCAGCAGCGTATTAGACTCTACCTACGAGCAGTACTTC. It encodes CASSVLDSTYEQYF.

A few counts support this clonotype. Here the CDR3 reads CASRPGTGQTDTQYF. For the CDR3, the DNA is TGTGCCAGCAGGCCCGGGACAGGGCAGACAGATACGCAGTATTTT. V usage is TRBV27 and J usage is TRBJ2-3; 9 bases are shared with TRBD1. Per the germline V gene, CDR1 is MNHEY and CDR2 is SMNVEV (reference sequence). The CDR3 runs to 15 residues. V shed 6 bases, J shed 3 bases, and the junction held 7 bases outside the gene matches.

The rearrangement joins TRBV5-1 to TRBJ2-7, with a possible D match to TRBD2 (5 bases). In germline, CDR1 is SGHRS, CDR2 YFSETQ. The V end was cut by 7 bases, the J end by 6 bases, with 11 bases between. CDR3 length: 11 residues. The CDR3 protein is CASQGRGEQYF. CDR3 bases: TGCGCCAGCCAAGGCCGGGGCGAGCAGTACTTC.